Presented here are 19 T cell receptor beta chains from one specimen sequenced in a study of blood T cells in healthy people across ages. The authors ran a second PCR of 7 to 11 cycles using a sample-barcoded 5' primer and a J-beta primer mix. One entry per CDR3 protein, called by TCRdb with MiXCR from the 5' RACE reads. The sample contains about 1,400,000 distinct CDR3 sequences, 42% of which appear only once. Sequences were obtained from blood. Receptor source: a woman aged 18-29 years in good health.

This clonotype was seen more than once but under ten times. The chain combines TRBV3-1 with TRBJ2-7; TRBD2 might be the D (6 bases). This CDR3 has 14 residues. The germline gives CDR1 LGHDT, CDR2 YNNKEL (reference sequence). Trimming took off 0 bases at V and 2 bases at J, with 8 bases between the two ends. The CDR3 reads CASSQEGGTYEQYF. DNA for the CDR3: TGTGCCAGCAGCCAAGAGGGGGGAACCTACGAGCAGTACTTC.

The rearrangement joins TRBV10-2 to TRBJ2-1, with TRBD2 matching 7 bases. Trimming removed 4 bases from V and 0 bases from J; junction bases left unmatched: 6. Germline CDR1 reads WSHSY; CDR2 reads SAAADI. The CDR3 is made up of 16 amino acids. This chain's CDR3 is CASSGSSGNSYNEQFF. Here the CDR3 DNA reads TGCGCCAGCAGTGGGAGCAGCGGGAACTCCTACAATGAGCAGTTCTTC.

This clonotype was seen more than once but under ten times. This chain connects TRBV4-2 to TRBJ2-5; 9 bases map to TRBD2. Germline values: CDR1 LGHNA, CDR2 YNFKEQ. V lost 0 bases to trimming and J lost 5 bases; unmatched junction nucleotides: 13. The CDR3 covers 18 residues. The CDR3 DNA reads as TGTGCCAGCAGCCAAGAAGTAGGGCTAGCGGGATTAGCTGAGACCCAGTACTTC. This translates into CASSQEVGLAGLAETQYF.

The chain employs TRBV7-9 and TRBJ2-2; 8 bases are a match to TRBD2. CDR3 length equals 14 residues. The V and J ends lost 5 bases and 6 bases, in that order; junction bases with no gene match: 5. Germline CDR1 SEHNR, CDR2 FQNEAQ (reference sequence). The CDR3 here is CASSERESPGELFF. In nucleotides, the CDR3 is TGTGCCAGCAGCGAGCGGGAGTCCCCCGGGGAGCTGTTTTTT.

This clonotype was counted a few times. V and J are TRBV6-5 and TRBJ2-7; 10 bases fit TRBD1. Germline CDR1 reads MNHEY; CDR2 reads SVGAGI. The CDR3 is made up of 15 amino acids. The trim removed 6 bases at V and 1 base at J, leaving 6 bases unmatched. The CDR3 here is CASRTGTGASYEQYF. The DNA for the CDR3 is TGTGCCAGCAGGACCGGGACAGGGGCTTCCTACGAGCAGTACTTC.

Here the CDR3 reads CASSVFKGLGQPQHF. The CDR3 bases are TGTGCCAGCAGTGTCTTCAAGGGACTCGGTCAGCCCCAGCATTTT. This chain joins TRBV2 and TRBJ1-5; maybe TRBD1 (5 bases). Trimming stripped 4 bases from V and 6 bases from J, with 16 bases between. CDR1 SNHLY and CDR2 FYNNEI come from the germline V gene. The CDR3 sequence is 15 residues long.

This chain uses TRBV5-5 with TRBJ1-4; D is uncertain. The CDR3 is made up of 16 amino acids. Germline assignment: CDR1 SGHKS and CDR2 YYEKEE (reference sequence). V shed 1 base and J shed 0 bases, with 10 bases lying between them. DNA for the CDR3: TGTGCCAGCAGCTTGACAGACCGAGCAACTAATGAAAAACTGTTTTTT. Protein sequence: CASSLTDRATNEKLFF.

J is TRBJ2-1 and V is TRBV10-3, with TRBD2 matching over 9 bases. The CDR3 covers 13 residues. The J segment lost 7 bases and the V segment lost 10 bases, leaving 8 bases of the junction unmatched. Germline values: CDR1 ENHRY, CDR2 SYGVKD. CDR3 DNA: TGTGCCACTGCGCGGGAGGGCCGGAATGAGCAGTTCTTC. Its translation is CATAREGRNEQFF.

This clonotype was seen a handful of times. The V gene is TRBV7-2, the J gene TRBJ2-1; 13 bases are shared with TRBD2. The J segment lost 9 bases and the V segment lost 5 bases, leaving 4 bases of the junction unmatched. This CDR3 contains 14 residues. Looked up from germline, CDR1 is SGHTA and CDR2 is FQGNSA. The CDR3 here is CASSPTSGRIEQFF. The CDR3 coding sequence is TGTGCCAGCAGCCCGACTAGCGGGAGGATTGAGCAGTTCTTC.

The V gene is TRBV7-9, the J gene TRBJ1-4; D is undetermined. Trimming cost V 3 bases and J 0 bases, with 8 bases left between them. There are 15 residues in the CDR3. Looked up from germline, CDR1 is SEHNR and CDR2 is FQNEAQ (reference sequence). The CDR3 sequence is CASSFNSATNEKLFF. The CDR3 DNA reads as TGTGCCAGCAGCTTTAATTCCGCAACTAATGAAAAACTGTTTTTT.

The V gene is TRBV28, the J gene TRBJ1-4; no clear D. Trimming pared 7 bases from V and 6 bases from J, leaving 9 bases between. The CDR3 runs to 12 residues. Germline V gene sequence: CDR1 MDHEN, CDR2 SYDVKM. CDR3 in amino acids: CASKGAYEKLFF. In DNA form, the CDR3 reads TGTGCCAGCAAGGGAGCCTATGAAAAACTGTTTTTT.

This chain uses TRBV3-1 with TRBJ1-1, with a weak D call TRBD1 (5 bases). This CDR3 has 14 residues. V gave up 4 bases and J gave up 1 base, with 10 bases separating them. Germline values: CDR1 LGHDT, CDR2 YNNKEL (reference sequence). The CDR3 region is CASSRGHQNTEAFF. In DNA form, the CDR3 reads TGTGCCAGCAGCCGAGGACACCAGAACACTGAAGCTTTCTTT.

This clonotype was seen more than once but under ten times. The V and J genes are TRBV7-6 and TRBJ2-1; no firm D call. The CDR3 covers 13 residues. Germline V gene data show CDR1 as SGHVS and CDR2 as FNYEAQ. Trimming took off 5 bases at V and 9 bases at J, with 14 bases between the two ends. The CDR3 DNA follows: TGTGCCAGCAGCCTCAACTTGGGTTTTGAGCAGTTCTTC. This codes for CASSLNLGFEQFF. Drawing the rest from reference TRBV7-6 and TRBJ2-1, the complete variable domain is GAGVSQSPRYKVTKRGQDVALRCDPISGHVSLYWYRQALGQGPEFLTYFNYEAQQDKSGLPNDRFSAERPEGSISTLTIQRTEQRDSAMYRCASSLNLGFEQFFGPGTRLTVL.

There are a few counts of this clonotype. V and J are TRBV5-1 and TRBJ2-1; D ambiguous. CDR1 and CDR2 from the germline V gene are SGHRS and YFSETQ. The CDR3 runs to 15 residues. Between the trimmed V and J ends, which lost 0 bases and 6 bases, there was a span of 13 bases. CDR3 amino acids: CASSLVASSGNEQFF. The CDR3 DNA follows: TGCGCCAGCAGCTTGGTGGCATCTTCGGGCAATGAGCAGTTCTTC.

The V and J genes are TRBV7-2 and TRBJ2-7; D is undetermined. Trimming stripped 1 base from V and 3 bases from J, with 10 bases between. The germline V gene has CDR1 SGHTA and CDR2 FQGNSA. The CDR3 is made up of 14 amino acids. CDR3 loop: CASSLEASLYEQYF. CDR3 sequence (DNA): TGTGCCAGCAGCTTAGAGGCCAGTCTCTACGAGCAGTACTTC.

This chain joins TRBV27 and TRBJ2-7; D is uncertain. Trimming left V 2 bases short and J 4 bases short, with 15 bases between. The CDR3 runs to 15 residues. Germline-derived CDR1 and CDR2 are MNHEY and SMNVEV (reference sequence). In DNA form, the CDR3 reads TGTGCCAGCAGTTTAATTAGTCCCGGTGGTTACGAGCAGTACTTC. It codes for CASSLISPGGYEQYF.

The chain is built from TRBV29-1 and TRBJ1-1, with unresolved D. V was shortened by 8 bases and J by 1 base, with 14 bases between the two germline ends. CDR1 and CDR2 from the germline V gene are SQVTM and ANQGSEA. CDR3 length: 13 amino acids. The CDR3 protein is CSRPFHENTEAFF. DNA of the CDR3: TGCAGCCGCCCCTTTCACGAGAACACTGAAGCTTTCTTT.

The V call is TRBV20-1, the J call TRBJ1-2; 7 bases match TRBD1. V was pared by 4 bases and J by 6 bases, with 5 bases of the junction left unmatched. This CDR3 is 12 amino acids long. Germline V gene data show CDR1 as DFQATT and CDR2 as SNEGSKA (reference sequence). The CDR3 loop reads CSAKTGSDGYTF. The DNA for the CDR3 is TGCAGTGCTAAGACAGGGAGTGATGGCTACACCTTC.

This chain connects TRBV9 to TRBJ2-4; no definite D call. The length of the CDR3 is 14 residues. CDR1 SGDLS and CDR2 YYNGEE come from the germline V gene. V was trimmed by 2 bases and J by 6 bases, leaving 12 bases between them. In DNA, the CDR3 is TGTGCCAGCAGCGTCCCAAGGGTGGGAAACATTCAGTACTTC. It encodes CASSVPRVGNIQYF.